This section outlines one TCR beta chain sequence together with its context. What it binds is not known. This sample stems from a study of cytomegalovirus exposure and HLA in healthy donors. Measured with immunoSEQ multiplex PCR; TCRdb has only the in-frame clones, and not every one. The sample includes fewer than 100,000 clones, approximately 93% of them seen just once. Study-wide results and limits: There were some public TCRs occurring in many donors, but most TCR sequences were rare. The finding came from a later analysis; first-cohort TCR clusters tended to co-occur in the 95 to 150 validation repertoires. For cytomegalovirus status, the classifier reportedly gave diagnoses with high specificity and sensitivity. The study recorded 150 to 200 TCR beta chains that were cytomegalovirus-associated.

The receptor was isolated from a woman under 30 in good health and CMV-seronegative. The source material was PBMCs.

The CDR3 region has the DNA TGTGCCAGCAGTCCGACAGCGAGCACAGATACGCAGTATTTT. This codes for CASSPTASTDTQYF. V is TRBV28 and J is TRBJ2-3, with D tentatively TRBD1 (5 bases). The CDR3 has 14 residues. CDR1 and CDR2 (germline): MDHEN, SYDVKM. V was trimmed by 5 bases and J by 0 bases, leaving 9 bases between them.